This TCR beta chain was retrieved from a study of blood T cell repertoires in COVID-19. Data came from immunoSEQ multiplex PCR; TCRdb stores just in-frame clones and leaves some out. The sample lists more than 150,000 clones, 80% occurring once. Unmatched junction bases numbered 4, after V lost 0 bases and J lost 4 bases. Germline V gene lookup returns CDR1 SGHDT and CDR2 YYEEEE. CDR3 size: 15 residues. Within the 2 weeks before study entry, each person in the exposed group met a COVID-19 case. The specimen sequenced was PBMCs or T cells enriched from blood (not recorded which). This receptor was obtained from a man aged 55 to 70 who had been exposed to COVID-19. This chain uses TRBV5-6 with TRBJ2-7; TRBD1 matches at 10 bases. This chain's CDR3 is CASSLVGDRGYEQYF. The DNA for the CDR3 is TGTGCCAGCAGCTTGGTTGGGGACAGGGGTTACGAGCAGTACTTC.